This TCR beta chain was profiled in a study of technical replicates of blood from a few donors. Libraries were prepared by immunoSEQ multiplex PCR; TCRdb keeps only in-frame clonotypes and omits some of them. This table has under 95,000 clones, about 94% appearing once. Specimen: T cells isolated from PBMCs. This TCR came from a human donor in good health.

CDR3 bases: TGTGCCAGCAGCTTGGGTGGGGGACACGTCGATGAAAAACTGTTTTTT. This translates into CASSLGGGHVDEKLFF. The chain employs TRBV5-4 and TRBJ1-4, with D maybe TRBD1 (6 bases). Per the germline V gene, CDR1 is SGHNT and CDR2 is YYREEE (reference sequence). This CDR3 is 16 amino acids long. Trimming left V 0 bases short and J 6 bases short, with 15 bases between.